What follows are 23 T cell receptor beta chains derived from one specimen sequenced in a study of T cell responses to AZD1222 COVID-19 vaccine. Measured with immunoSEQ multiplex PCR; TCRdb has only the in-frame clones, and not every one. The table includes about 70,000 clones, approximately 81% detected once. This material consisted of peripheral blood, taken on day 0 of AZD1222 vaccination. The receptors stem from an adult in good health.

This chain links TRBV6-1 with TRBJ1-2; TRBD1 agrees at 7 bases. V lost 0 bases, J lost 5 bases, and 6 bases stayed unmatched. This CDR3 has 15 amino acids. Germline-derived CDR1 and CDR2 are MNHNS and SASEGT. In nucleotides, the CDR3 is TGTGCCAGCAGTGAAGCTAAGGGGGCGAAGTATGGCTACACCTTC. It codes for CASSEAKGAKYGYTF.

The chain employs TRBV5-1 and TRBJ1-1; tentative D call: TRBD1 (5 bases). Germline values: CDR1 SGHRS, CDR2 YFSETQ. V was shortened by 0 bases and J by 1 base, with 13 bases between the two germline ends. This CDR3 contains 16 residues. CDR3 DNA: TGCGCCAGCAGCTTGGCGGGCAGGGCCAGGAACACTGAAGCTTTCTTT. Protein sequence: CASSLAGRARNTEAFF.

This clone has a single count. The chain is built from TRBV5-6 and TRBJ1-5; 7 nucleotides line up with TRBD1. CDR1 is SGHDT, CDR2 YYEEEE, per germline. The CDR3 sequence is 15 residues long. The V gene end was trimmed by 4 bases and the J gene end by 4 bases; junction bases not matched to a gene: 8. In nucleotides, the CDR3 is TGTGCCAGCAGCCGACGCGGACAGGTTAATCAGCCCCAGCATTTT. Its protein product is CASSRRGQVNQPQHF. Variable domain in full (rest from reference TRBV5-6 and TRBJ1-5): DAGVTQSPTHLIKTRGQQVTLRCSPKSGHDTVSWYQQALGQGPQFIFQYYEEEERQRGNFPDRFSGHQFPNYSSELNVNALLLGDSALYLCASSRRGQVNQPQHFGDGTRLSIL.

The chain recombines TRBV19 with TRBJ2-5, with 8 bases identical to TRBD1. CDR3 length: 14 amino acids. Germline V gene sequence: CDR1 LNHDA, CDR2 SQIVND (reference sequence). Trimming cost V 5 bases and J 5 bases; bases outside gene matches: 7. The CDR3 sequence: CASSPLTGEETQYF. In nucleotides, the CDR3 is TGTGCCAGTAGTCCCCTGACAGGGGAGGAGACCCAGTACTTC. Full variable domain (missing parts from reference TRBV19 and TRBJ2-5): DGGITQSPKYLFRKEGQNVTLSCEQNLNHDAMYWYRQDPGQGLRLIYYSQIVNDFQKGDIAEGYSVSREKKESFPLTVTSAQKNPTAFYLCASSPLTGEETQYFGPGTRLLVL.

The genes are TRBV7-8 and TRBJ2-3, with 9 nucleotides matching TRBD2. The V gene end was trimmed by 5 bases and the J gene end by 2 bases; junction bases not matched to a gene: 5. Per germline, CDR1 SGHVS and CDR2 FQNEAQ. This CDR3 region has 15 residues. The CDR3 bases are TGTGCCAGCAGCCCCCTAGCGGGGCTCACAGATACGCAGTATTTT. Translating gives CASSPLAGLTDTQYF.

The chain carries TRBV15 and TRBJ1-5; D is ambiguous. Trimming removed 2 bases at V and 2 bases at J, with 13 bases between. The CDR3 runs to 16 residues. Germline V gene data show CDR1 as LNHNV and CDR2 as YYDKDF (reference sequence). CDR3: CATSRQIGSGNQPQHF. The CDR3 DNA follows: TGTGCCACCAGCAGACAAATAGGGAGCGGCAATCAGCCCCAGCATTTT. The variable domain in full, completed from reference TRBV15 and TRBJ1-5, reads DAMVIQNPRYQVTQFGKPVTLSCSQTLNHNVMYWYQQKSSQAPKLLFHYYDKDFNNEADTPDNFQSRRPNTSFCFLDIRSPGLGDTAMYLCATSRQIGSGNQPQHFGDGTRLSIL.

The chain has TRBV6-5 and TRBJ1-1; tentative D call: TRBD1 (6 bases). Germline V CDR1 and CDR2: MNHEY, SVGAGI. The CDR3 consists of 12 residues. The ends were cut back, 6 bases at V and 1 base at J, with 6 bases in the middle. CDR3 nucleotides: TGTGCCAGCAGGGACAGGAACACTGAAGCTTTCTTT. Encoded protein: CASRDRNTEAFF.

This sequence joins TRBV9 and TRBJ2-1, with D possibly matching TRBD1 (6 bases). Germline loops: CDR1 SGDLS, CDR2 YYNGEE. This CDR3 is 13 amino acids long. Trimming pared 0 bases from V and 5 bases from J, leaving 6 bases between. CDR3 in DNA: TGTGCCAGCAGCGTAGGGGGGCACAATGAGCAGTTCTTC. Translated, it gives CASSVGGHNEQFF.

This chain connects TRBV6-5 to TRBJ1-1, with 7 bases matching TRBD1. Trimming at V came to 3 bases and at J to 7 bases, leaving 11 bases not matched to a gene. The CDR3 loop spans 15 amino acids. CDR1 is MNHEY and CDR2 is SVGAGI in the germline V gene. The CDR3 reads CASSYPQQGTIEAFF. The CDR3 DNA is TGTGCCAGCAGTTATCCCCAACAGGGGACTATTGAAGCTTTCTTT.

V and J are TRBV3-1 (or the pseudogene TRBV3-2) and TRBJ2-3, with a weak D call TRBD2 (5 bases). CDR1 is LGHDT, CDR2 YNNKEL, per germline (reference sequence). The V end was cut by 3 bases, the J end by 1 base, with 11 bases between. The length of the CDR3 is 15 residues. CDR3 nucleotides: TGTGCCAGCAGCCACCTAGCTATGGGCACAGATACGCAGTATTTT. Its translation: CASSHLAMGTDTQYF.

The CDR3 nucleotides are TGTGCCTGGATTTACGAAGAGACCCAGTACTTC. Translation: CAWIYEETQYF. The V and J genes are TRBV30 and TRBJ2-5; D is uncertain. V lost 4 bases, J lost 3 bases, and 6 bases lay in between. The CDR3 runs to 11 residues. From germline, CDR1 is GTSNPN and CDR2 SVGIG (reference sequence).

This clone was seen only once. This rearrangement joins TRBV10-3 to TRBJ1-2; 7 bases are shared with TRBD1. The CDR3 is 12 amino acids. V gave up 7 bases and J gave up 8 bases; unmatched junction bases: 7. Germline V gene sequence: CDR1 ENHRY, CDR2 SYGVKD. CDR3 amino acids: CAINTGDGGYTF. The CDR3 DNA is TGTGCCATCAATACAGGGGACGGCGGCTACACCTTC.

Worth noting for this clone: One end of the junction is discordant with germline, which a read error may explain. V usage is TRBV27 and J usage is TRBJ2-2; the match to TRBD2 covers 11 bases. CDR3 length equals 22 residues. Germline V CDR1 and CDR2: MNHEY, SMNVEV (reference sequence). The CDR3 here is CASSLLRPSGRPIKTNTGKLFF. DNA of the CDR3: TGTGCCAGCAGTTTATTAAGGCCTAGCGGGAGGCCCATAAAAACGAACACCGGGAAGCTGTTTTTT.

The CDR3 is CASSPESFSYNEQFF. The CDR3 bases are TGTGCCAGCAGCCCTGAGTCCTTCTCCTACAATGAGCAGTTCTTC. The genes are TRBV7-9 and TRBJ2-1; no firm D call. The CDR3 contains 15 residues. The germline V gene encodes CDR1 SEHNR and CDR2 FQNEAQ (reference sequence). V was cut by 5 bases and J by 0 bases, with 11 bases left in between.

This clone was observed a single time. The V gene is TRBV6-4, the J gene TRBJ1-1; possible D gene TRBD1, 5 bases. CDR3 size: 14 residues. Trimming removed 2 bases at V and 4 bases at J, with 11 bases between. The germline CDR1 and CDR2 sequences are MRHNA and SNTAGT. The CDR3 sequence: CASSDGAPSTEAFF. In DNA, the CDR3 is TGTGCCAGCAGTGACGGGGCCCCCAGCACTGAAGCTTTCTTT.

V and J are TRBV5-1 and TRBJ2-3; weak D call: TRBD2 (5 bases). Per germline, CDR1 SGHRS and CDR2 YFSETQ. The CDR3 is made up of 15 amino acids. With 7 bases removed from V and 3 bases from J, the gap between germline ends came to 18 bases. The CDR3 region has the DNA TGCGCCAGCCAGGATTCAGGACTCCTAACAGATACGCAGTATTTT. Translated: CASQDSGLLTDTQYF.

As concerns this clone: The sample holds other DNA sequences that translate to the same CDR3. V usage is TRBV5-4 and J usage is TRBJ2-3; D remains unclear. The germline V gene encodes CDR1 SGHNT and CDR2 YYREEE (reference sequence). V was pared by 4 bases and J by 2 bases, with 5 bases between. The CDR3 covers 12 residues. CDR3 sequence: CASSLYTDTQYF. The CDR3 bases are TGTGCCAGCAGCCTATACACAGATACGCAGTATTTT.

This sequence joins TRBV5-1 and TRBJ2-6; D assignment may be TRBD1 or TRBD2 (5 bases each). The CDR3 extends over 17 amino acids. Germline assignment: CDR1 SGHRS and CDR2 YFSETQ. V shed 3 bases and J shed 0 bases, with 13 bases lying between them. CDR3 coding DNA: TGCGCCAGCAGCTCAGGGTCCGGGACCTCTGGGGCCAACGTCCTGACTTTC. This translates into CASSSGSGTSGANVLTF.

V and J are TRBV12-3 or TRBV12-4 and TRBJ2-4; no reliable D call. The CDR3 covers 12 residues. V was cut by 5 bases and J by 6 bases, with 8 bases left in between. The CDR3 loop is CASSRAGNIQYF. In DNA, the CDR3 is TGTGCCAGCAGTCGAGCAGGAAACATTCAGTACTTC.

The gene calls are TRBV27 and TRBJ1-4; D might be TRBD1 (5 bases). Trimming took off 5 bases at V and 10 bases at J, with 20 bases between the two ends. The CDR3 sequence is 15 residues long. The V gene's germline CDR1 is MNHEY and CDR2 SMNVEV (reference sequence). The CDR3 spells CASSPQRGSGGKLFF. The CDR3 DNA reads TGTGCCAGCAGTCCCCAAAGGGGATCGGGCGGAAAACTGTTTTTT.

This chain uses TRBV4-1 with TRBJ2-3; D unresolved. The V gene lost 0 bases and the J gene lost 1 base, with 8 bases spanning the gap. This CDR3 spans 15 amino acids. The germline V gene encodes CDR1 MGHRA and CDR2 YSYEKL. The DNA for the CDR3 is TGCGCCAGCAGCCAAGAAGCACTTCGCACAGATACGCAGTATTTT. Residues: CASSQEALRTDTQYF.

The V and J genes are TRBV2 and TRBJ2-7; no reliable D call. Trimming stripped 1 base from V and 4 bases from J, with 8 bases between. The CDR3 extends over 13 amino acids. Per the germline V gene, CDR1 is SNHLY and CDR2 is FYNNEI. For the CDR3, the DNA is TGTGCCAGCAGTGAAGTACAAGGTTACGAGCAGTACTTC. This translates into CASSEVQGYEQYF.

The chain employs TRBV11-3 and TRBJ2-1, with 7 positions matching TRBD1. The CDR3 extends over 15 amino acids. Germline V gene sequence: CDR1 SGHNT, CDR2 YENEEA. V was clipped by 1 base and J by 3 bases; unmatched bases: 3. The DNA for the CDR3 is TGTGCCAGCAGCTTAGGACAGGGTAACTACAATGAGCAGTTCTTC. Translating it yields CASSLGQGNYNEQFF.